The 22 T cell receptor beta chains given below trace back to one sample, sequenced in a study of CD8+ T cells in alopecia areata. RNA was isolated and reverse transcribed to cDNA, the sequencing template. Sequenced by immunoSEQ multiplex PCR; TCRdb stores in-frame clones only, minus some. The sample gives some 210,000 clones, approximately 67% of which show up once; 1% to 1.5% is in the top ten. The treatment denotes: oral pan-JAK inhibitor, 5-10 mg twice daily. Source: CD4+ T cells sorted from blood, taken at week 44, from a patient treated with tofacitinib. These receptors all stem from a human donor with alopecia areata.

The V call is TRBV4-1, the J call TRBJ2-5; the match to TRBD1 covers 7 bases. The CDR3 totals 13 residues. The V gene end was trimmed by 4 bases and the J gene end by 7 bases; junction bases not matched to a gene: 6. The germline V gene encodes CDR1 MGHRA and CDR2 YSYEKL. The CDR3 is CASSPPTGATQYF. In nucleotides, the CDR3 is TGCGCCAGCAGCCCCCCAACAGGGGCGACCCAGTACTTC.

The V and J genes are TRBV10-3 and TRBJ2-7; 8 bases agree with TRBD1. Germline-derived CDR1 and CDR2 are ENHRY and SYGVKD. V lost 4 bases to trimming and J lost 4 bases; unmatched junction nucleotides: 3. The length of the CDR3 is 13 residues. The CDR3 sequence: CAISVQGAYEQYF. The DNA for the CDR3 is TGTGCCATCAGTGTCCAGGGGGCATACGAGCAGTACTTC.

The chain is built from TRBV7-7 and TRBJ2-3; 7 bases map to TRBD2. This CDR3 spans 15 amino acids. Germline V gene sequence: CDR1 SSHAT, CDR2 FNYEAQ (reference sequence). V shed 1 base, J shed 3 bases, and the junction held 4 bases outside the gene matches. In DNA form, the CDR3 reads TGTGCCAGCAGCTTAGGTCGGGGAGGGACAGATACGCAGTATTTT. The encoded protein is CASSLGRGGTDTQYF.

This chain connects TRBV4-3 to TRBJ2-1; TRBD2 aligns across 16 bases. CDR1 is LGHNA, CDR2 YSLEER, per germline. Trimming cost V 4 bases and J 0 bases; bases outside gene matches: 6. There are 19 residues in the CDR3. CDR3 nucleotide sequence: TGCGCCAGCAGCCCGGGACTAGCGGGGGGGCCTGGCTCCTACAATGAGCAGTTCTTC. Translating gives CASSPGLAGGPGSYNEQFF.

The chain joins TRBV7-2 to TRBJ1-4; 9 bases map to TRBD1. The CDR3 sequence is 14 residues long. CDR1 is SGHTA and CDR2 is FQGNSA in the germline V gene. V lost 6 bases and J lost 9; bases outside the gene matches: 8. The CDR3 spells CASSPGTGTQKLFF. The CDR3 nucleotides read TGTGCCAGCAGTCCCGGGACAGGGACGCAAAAACTGTTTTTT.

This clone showed up just a few times. The chain joins TRBV25-1 to TRBJ2-7; a weak D match, TRBD1 (6 bases). Germline V lookup: CDR1 MGHDK, CDR2 SYGVNS. The CDR3 length is 14 residues. V lost 1 base and J lost 2, with 9 bases in between. Written as DNA, the CDR3 is TGTGCCAGCAGTGAATGGGGACAAACCTACGAGCAGTACTTC. This gives the protein CASSEWGQTYEQYF.

This rearrangement joins TRBV29-1 to TRBJ1-2; a possible D gene is TRBD1 (5 bases). Trimming removed 4 bases at V and 0 bases at J, with 15 bases between. The germline V gene encodes CDR1 SQVTM and CDR2 ANQGSEA. The CDR3 consists of 15 residues. CDR3 nucleotides: TGCAGCGTTGGATACAGGTTGCAGACTAACTATGGCTACACCTTC. Translation gives CSVGYRLQTNYGYTF.

The chain uses TRBV30 and TRBJ1-4; D gene unclear. The CDR3 is 12 amino acids. From germline, CDR1 is GTSNPN and CDR2 SVGIG (reference sequence). Trimming removed 2 bases from V and 5 bases from J, with 6 bases in between. For the CDR3, the DNA is TGTGCCTGGAGTAACGGAAATGAAAAACTGTTTTTT. Translation: CAWSNGNEKLFF.

This clone was seen only once. This chain connects TRBV30 to TRBJ2-3, with D possibly being TRBD1 (6 bases). Germline-derived CDR1 and CDR2 are GTSNPN and SVGIG (reference sequence). CDR3 size: 14 residues. The V end was cut by 3 bases, the J end by 3 bases, with 13 bases between. The CDR3 protein is CAWRSGAWTDTQYF. CDR3 in DNA: TGTGCCTGGAGATCAGGGGCTTGGACAGATACGCAGTATTTT.

This chain uses TRBV7-9 with TRBJ2-5, with D uncertain. In germline, CDR1 is SEHNR, CDR2 FQNEAQ (reference sequence). V gave up 1 base and J gave up 5 bases, with 8 bases separating them. There are 13 residues in the CDR3. CDR3 in DNA: TGTGCCAGCAGCTTAGGGTTGATCGAGACCCAGTACTTC. Its protein is CASSLGLIETQYF.

There are a few counts of this clone. This chain links TRBV23-1 with TRBJ2-6; 7 positions match TRBD1. TRBV23-1 falls under the ORF class, with uncertain function. CDR3 size: 18 residues. V trimming: 0 bases; J trimming: 3 bases; junction bases outside the gene matches: 8. The CDR3 nucleotides read TGCGCCAGCAGTCAATCTGGGACAGAAAGATATGGGGCCAACGTCCTGACTTTC. Translated, it gives CASSQSGTERYGANVLTF.

This clone was seen more than once but under ten times. The chain links TRBV15 to TRBJ2-1; 8 bases match TRBD2. Germline values: CDR1 LNHNV, CDR2 YYDKDF (reference sequence). The CDR3 totals 15 residues. V was pared by 0 bases and J by 7 bases, with 5 bases of the junction left unmatched. The CDR3: CATSRDPGLANEQFF. The CDR3 DNA sequence: TGTGCCACCAGCAGAGATCCCGGACTAGCTAATGAGCAGTTCTTC. Drawing the rest from reference TRBV15 and TRBJ2-1, the complete variable domain is DAMVIQNPRYQVTQFGKPVTLSCSQTLNHNVMYWYQQKSSQAPKLLFHYYDKDFNNEADTPDNFQSRRPNTSFCFLDIRSPGLGDTAMYLCATSRDPGLANEQFFGPGTRLTVL.

This chain joins TRBV11-2 and TRBJ1-1; a possible D gene is TRBD1 (5 bases). In germline, CDR1 is SGHAT, CDR2 FQNNGV. Trimming shortened V by 0 bases and J by 11 bases, and 10 bases separated the two germline ends. This CDR3 contains 12 residues. The CDR3 DNA is TGTGCCAGCAGCTTAGATGGGGGTTTGGCTTTCTTT. Amino acids: CASSLDGGLAFF.

The rearrangement uses TRBV19 and TRBJ2-7; D is possibly TRBD2 (6 bases). Germline-derived CDR1 and CDR2 are LNHDA and SQIVND (reference sequence). The V and J ends lost 10 bases and 2 bases respectively, with 15 bases between them. This CDR3 has 13 residues. CDR3 sequence (DNA): TGTGCCACCCAGGGCCGGGGGACCTACGAGCAGTACTTC. This translates into CATQGRGTYEQYF.

The chain joins TRBV5-6 to TRBJ1-1; weak D call: TRBD1 (6 bases). Germline CDR1 SGHDT, CDR2 YYEEEE. The CDR3 runs 13 residues. V was pared by 2 bases and J by 8 bases, with 13 bases between. The CDR3 spells CASSFEGDKEAFF. The CDR3 nucleotides are TGTGCCAGCAGCTTCGAGGGGGATAAGGAAGCTTTCTTT.

The CDR3 is CASSIGLVSADTQYF. Written as DNA, the CDR3 is TGTGCCAGTAGTATAGGACTTGTGAGTGCAGATACGCAGTATTTT. The chain carries TRBV19 and TRBJ2-3; D is unclear. V gave up 1 base and J gave up 4 bases, with 12 bases separating them. Germline V lookup: CDR1 LNHDA, CDR2 SQIVND (reference sequence). This CDR3 has 15 residues. The full variable domain, its missing parts supplied by reference TRBV19 and TRBJ2-3, is DGGITQSPKYLFRKEGQNVTLSCEQNLNHDAMYWYRQDPGQGLRLIYYSQIVNDFQKGDIAEGYSVSREKKESFPLTVTSAQKNPTAFYLCASSIGLVSADTQYFGPGTRLTVL.

The chain employs TRBV5-1 and TRBJ1-1; D might be TRBD1 (5 bases). Trimming cost V 1 base and J 6 bases, with 13 bases left between them. This CDR3 is built from 14 residues. Germline V gives CDR1 SGHRS, CDR2 YFSETQ. The CDR3 sequence: CASSLSSGSAEAFF. DNA of the CDR3: TGCGCCAGCAGCTTGTCGTCAGGGTCTGCTGAAGCTTTCTTT. Supplemented by reference TRBV5-1 and TRBJ1-1, the full variable domain reads KAGVTQTPRYLIKTRGQQVTLSCSPISGHRSVSWYQQTPGQGLQFLFEYFSETQRNKGNFPGRFSGRQFSNSRSEMNVSTLELGDSALYLCASSLSSGSAEAFFGQGTRLTVV.

This chain links TRBV15 with TRBJ1-1; 8 positions match TRBD1. The CDR3 sequence is 13 residues long. Germline V lookup: CDR1 LNHNV, CDR2 YYDKDF (reference sequence). The J segment lost 11 bases and the V segment lost 2 bases, leaving 7 bases of the junction unmatched. As DNA, the CDR3 is TGTGCCACCAGCAGACCCCGGACAGGGAGGGCTTTCTTT. The encoded protein is CATSRPRTGRAFF.

This clone has more than one count but fewer than ten. J is TRBJ1-1 and V is TRBV5-1; no firm D call. The germline V gene has CDR1 SGHRS and CDR2 YFSETQ. This CDR3 spans 13 amino acids. The V end lost 0 bases, the J end lost 6 bases, and 9 bases lay between the germline ends. CDR3 in amino acids: CASSLVGSSEAFF. The CDR3 region has the DNA TGCGCCAGCAGCTTGGTAGGCAGTTCTGAAGCTTTCTTT.

The chain combines TRBV29-1 with TRBJ2-7; D not resolved. The germline V gene encodes CDR1 SQVTM and CDR2 ANQGSEA. CDR3 length: 14 residues. V lost 1 base and J lost 1, with 11 bases in between. CDR3 protein: CSVEVQLGSYEQYF. Here the CDR3 DNA reads TGCAGCGTTGAAGTCCAGTTAGGGTCCTACGAGCAGTACTTC.

The rearrangement links TRBV9 to TRBJ2-3; 8 bases line up with TRBD1. Per the germline V gene, CDR1 is SGDLS and CDR2 is YYNGEE. This CDR3 has 16 residues. V shed 5 bases and J 3 bases; nucleotides not matched to a gene: 11. This chain's CDR3 is CASSISGGEVTDTQYF. In DNA form, the CDR3 reads TGTGCCAGCAGTATATCAGGGGGCGAGGTTACAGATACGCAGTATTTT.

A few counts support this clone. This sequence joins TRBV21-1 and TRBJ1-6. TRBV21-1 is labeled a pseudogene. The CDR3 runs to 15 residues. The CDR3 DNA sequence: TGTGCCAGCAGCGTCCGACAGCCGATGGGGGGTTCCCTCCACTTT. This codes for CASSVRQPMGGSLHF.